One sample yielded the 17 T cell receptor beta chains listed below, sequenced in a study of radiotherapy plus CTLA-4 blockade in lung cancer. The data were produced by immunoSEQ multiplex PCR, yet TCRdb's version contains in-frame clones alone and is incomplete. In the table there are 80,000 or so clones, about 78% of which are singletons. The sample consisted of peripheral blood, taken from a patient treated with radiotherapy plus ipilimumab. Receptors were obtained from a human donor with non-small cell lung cancer who had a partial response to radiotherapy plus ipilimumab. Some clones in this sample may be carry-over from other donors' samples.

The genes are TRBV5-4 and TRBJ2-6; TRBD2 is a possible D gene (5 bases). Germline values: CDR1 SGHNT, CDR2 YYREEE (reference sequence). V lost 4 bases and J lost 0, with 17 bases in between. CDR3 length: 18 residues. The CDR3 nucleotides read TGTGCCAGCAGCATAAAAGAGGGTTCGTTCTCTGGGGCCAACGTCCTGACTTTC. Amino acid sequence: CASSIKEGSFSGANVLTF.

This clone was picked up one time. The chain is built from TRBV4-1 and TRBJ1-3, with D unresolved. The ends were cut back, 0 bases at V and 4 bases at J, with 4 bases in the middle. The germline CDR1 and CDR2 sequences are MGHRA and YSYEKL. The CDR3 sequence is 13 residues long. This CDR3 is CASSQDGGNTIYF. CDR3 DNA sequence: TGCGCCAGCAGCCAAGACGGGGGAAACACCATATATTTT.

CDR3 DNA sequence: TGTGCCAGCAGCAACTTCTTTTACTACGAGCAGTACTTC. This gives the protein CASSNFFYYEQYF. The chain is built from TRBV21-1 and TRBJ2-7; the listed D gene, TRBD2, was not tested against the DNA. TRBV21-1 is annotated as a pseudogene. CDR3 length: 13 amino acids.

The rearrangement joins TRBV12-5 to TRBJ2-7; D is perhaps TRBD1 (6 bases). The CDR3 totals 13 residues. The V end was cut by 8 bases, the J end by 1 base, with 12 bases between. Germline CDR1 is LGHNT and CDR2 is FRNRAP. Here the CDR3 DNA reads TGTGCTAGTCAGGGGTGGGTATCCTACGAGCAGTACTTC. It specifies CASQGWVSYEQYF.

V usage is TRBV19 and J usage is TRBJ1-1; the D gene is possibly TRBD1 (5 bases). Germline loops: CDR1 LNHDA, CDR2 SQIVND (reference sequence). Trimming took off 3 bases at V and 5 bases at J, with 10 bases between the two ends. The length of the CDR3 is 13 residues. The CDR3 sequence: CASSISRVTEAFF. The CDR3 bases are TGTGCCAGTAGTATTTCCAGGGTTACTGAAGCTTTCTTT.

V is TRBV7-7 and J is TRBJ1-3; D not resolved. This CDR3 is built from 15 residues. Trimming took 1 base from V and 2 from J, leaving 9 bases between them. Germline CDR1 and CDR2: SSHAT and FNYEAQ (reference sequence). The CDR3 spells CASSLDMNPGNTIYF. The CDR3 DNA is TGTGCCAGCAGCTTAGACATGAACCCTGGAAACACCATATATTTT.

The chain joins TRBV28 to TRBJ1-1, with D perhaps TRBD1 (6 bases). Trimming removed 5 bases from V and 6 bases from J, with 19 bases in between. This CDR3 has 15 residues. In germline, CDR1 is MDHEN, CDR2 SYDVKM. CDR3 amino acids: CASSLPGLRGAEAFF. In nucleotides, the CDR3 is TGTGCCAGCAGTCTCCCGGGGCTCAGGGGCGCTGAAGCTTTCTTT.

The chain couples TRBV11-2 to TRBJ1-1; D remains ambiguous. The V gene's germline CDR1 is SGHAT and CDR2 FQNNGV. Trimming pared 4 bases from V and 9 bases from J, leaving 21 bases between. The CDR3 is 15 amino acids. The CDR3 nucleotides are TGTGCCAGCAGCTCATTCCTGGGAGGGTGGAAGCAAGCTTTCTTT. Translation gives CASSSFLGGWKQAFF. The full variable domain, completed using reference TRBV11-2 and TRBJ1-1, is EAGVAQSPRYKIIEKRQSVAFWCNPISGHATLYWYQQILGQGPKLLIQFQNNGVVDDSQLPKDRFSAERLKGVDSTLKIQPAKLEDSAVYLCASSSFLGGWKQAFFGQGTRLTVV.

V gene TRBV10-3 combines with J gene TRBJ2-7; no clear D gene. The CDR3 runs 11 residues. V dropped 9 bases and J dropped 3 bases, with 9 bases sitting between them. Germline V gene sequence: CDR1 ENHRY, CDR2 SYGVKD. The CDR3 sequence: CAISSSYEQYF. The DNA for the CDR3 is TGTGCCATTTCGTCCAGCTACGAGCAGTACTTC.

This chain uses TRBV5-4 with TRBJ1-2; tentative D call: TRBD1 (6 bases). There are 15 residues in the CDR3. Trimming shortened V by 7 bases and J by 1 base, and 17 bases separated the two germline ends. The V gene's germline CDR1 is SGHNT and CDR2 YYREEE (reference sequence). The chain's CDR3 is CASAPDRRLNYGYTF. DNA for the CDR3: TGTGCCAGCGCTCCTGACAGGAGACTTAACTATGGCTACACCTTC.

V usage is TRBV19 and J usage is TRBJ1-5; 8 bases align to TRBD1. The CDR3 is 17 amino acids. Per the germline V gene, CDR1 is LNHDA and CDR2 is SQIVND (reference sequence). The V and J ends lost 5 bases and 2 bases, in that order; junction bases with no gene match: 11. CDR3 sequence: CASSPGVGGQGNQPQHF. The DNA for the CDR3 is TGTGCCAGTAGTCCCGGGGTTGGGGGACAGGGCAATCAGCCCCAGCATTTT.

The chain carries TRBV7-7 and TRBJ2-6; 9 bases agree with TRBD1. Germline values: CDR1 SSHAT, CDR2 FNYEAQ (reference sequence). Germline trimming cut 5 bases from V and 4 bases from J; bases unmatched to any gene: 12. This CDR3 has 18 residues. Written as DNA, the CDR3 is TGTGCCAGCAGCCCGCGGACAGGGGCCGCAGGAGGGGCCAACGTCCTGACTTTC. Residues: CASSPRTGAAGGANVLTF.

The gene calls are TRBV5-1 and TRBJ1-1; D uncertain. Trimming left V 6 bases short and J 4 bases short, with 16 bases between. Germline CDR1 SGHRS, CDR2 YFSETQ. CDR3 length: 14 amino acids. CDR3 amino acids: CASTTTGGLTEAFF. CDR3 DNA: TGCGCCAGCACCACGACGGGAGGGCTCACTGAAGCTTTCTTT.

J is TRBJ2-7 and V is TRBV28, with TRBD2 matching 10 bases. CDR1 and CDR2 from the germline V gene are MDHEN and SYDVKM. The CDR3 sequence is 14 residues long. Trimming cost V 6 bases and J 2 bases; bases outside gene matches: 4. In DNA form, the CDR3 reads TGTGCCAGCAGACCAGGACTAGCGGCCTACGAGCAGTACTTC. The encoded protein is CASRPGLAAYEQYF.

This chain joins TRBV28 and TRBJ1-1, with 9 bases lining up with TRBD1. The CDR3 runs 17 residues. Germline V gives CDR1 MDHEN, CDR2 SYDVKM. Germline trimming cut 4 bases from V and 4 bases from J; bases unmatched to any gene: 13. CDR3 coding DNA: TGTGCCAGCAGTTCTCTCCGACCCGGGACAGGGCCCACTGAAGCTTTCTTT. This encodes CASSSLRPGTGPTEAFF. Variable domain in full (rest from reference TRBV28 and TRBJ1-1): DVKVTQSSRYLVKRTGEKVFLECVQDMDHENMFWYRQDPGLGLRLIYFSYDVKMKEKGDIPEGYSVSREKKERFSLILESASTNQTSMYLCASSSLRPGTGPTEAFFGQGTRLTVV.

The rearrangement uses TRBV2 and TRBJ1-6; D gene ambiguous. The CDR3 has 13 amino acids. Germline CDR1 is SNHLY and CDR2 is FYNNEI. The V end lost 7 bases, the J end lost 10 bases, and 14 bases lay between the germline ends. CDR3 in DNA: TGTGCCAGCAATTCGGGGATAGAATCACCCCTCCACTTT. Amino acid sequence: CASNSGIESPLHF.

The V call is TRBV5-1, the J call TRBJ2-6; maybe TRBD1 (5 bases). Trimming left V 4 bases short and J 0 bases short, with 14 bases between. Germline-derived CDR1 and CDR2 are SGHRS and YFSETQ. This CDR3 spans 17 amino acids. The chain's CDR3 is CASSRTAGLSGANVLTF. The CDR3 DNA is TGCGCCAGCAGCCGGACCGCAGGGCTCTCTGGGGCCAACGTCCTGACTTTC.